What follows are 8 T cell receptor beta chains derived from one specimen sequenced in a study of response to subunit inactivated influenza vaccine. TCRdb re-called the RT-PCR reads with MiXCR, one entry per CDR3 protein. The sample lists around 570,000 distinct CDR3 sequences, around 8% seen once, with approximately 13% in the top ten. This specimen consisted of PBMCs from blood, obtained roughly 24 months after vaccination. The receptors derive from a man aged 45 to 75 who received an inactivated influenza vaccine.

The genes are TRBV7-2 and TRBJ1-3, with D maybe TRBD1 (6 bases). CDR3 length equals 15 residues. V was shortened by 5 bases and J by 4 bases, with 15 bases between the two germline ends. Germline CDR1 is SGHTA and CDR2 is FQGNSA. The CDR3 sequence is CASSIKGGSGNTIYF. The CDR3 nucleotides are TGTGCCAGCAGCATCAAGGGGGGCTCCGGAAACACCATATATTTT.

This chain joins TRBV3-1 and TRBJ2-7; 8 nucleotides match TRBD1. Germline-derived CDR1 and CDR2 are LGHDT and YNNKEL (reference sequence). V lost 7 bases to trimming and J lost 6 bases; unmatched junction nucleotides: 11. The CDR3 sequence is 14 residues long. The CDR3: CASNYRGSEGEQYF. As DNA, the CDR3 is TGTGCCAGCAACTACAGGGGGTCTGAAGGCGAGCAGTACTTC.

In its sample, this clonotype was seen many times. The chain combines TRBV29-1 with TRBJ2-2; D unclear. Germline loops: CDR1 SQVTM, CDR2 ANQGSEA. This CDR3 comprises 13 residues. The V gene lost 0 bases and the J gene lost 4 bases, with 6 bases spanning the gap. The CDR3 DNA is TGCAGCGTTGAAGATGACGGCACCGGGGAGCTGTTTTTT. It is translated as CSVEDDGTGELFF.

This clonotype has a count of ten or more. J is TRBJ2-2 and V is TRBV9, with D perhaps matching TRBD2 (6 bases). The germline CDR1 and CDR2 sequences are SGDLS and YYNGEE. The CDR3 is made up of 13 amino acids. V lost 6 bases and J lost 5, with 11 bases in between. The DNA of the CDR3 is TGTGCCAGCACCAACCTAGCGACCGGGGAGCTGTTTTTT. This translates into CASTNLATGELFF.

CDR3 DNA sequence: TGTGCCAGCAGCTTAGGTCCACTAGCGGCATACAATGAGCAGTTCTTC. Protein product: CASSLGPLAAYNEQFF. This chain joins TRBV7-2 and TRBJ2-1, with TRBD2 identical over 8 bases. The V segment lost 1 base and the J segment 4 bases; nucleotides outside the gene matches: 6. The germline V gene has CDR1 SGHTA and CDR2 FQGNSA. The CDR3 has 16 residues.

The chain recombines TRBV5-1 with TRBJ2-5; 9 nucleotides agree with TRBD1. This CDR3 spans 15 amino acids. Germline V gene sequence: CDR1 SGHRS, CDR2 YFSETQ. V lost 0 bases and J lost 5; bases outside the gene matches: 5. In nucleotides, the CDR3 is TGCGCCAGCAGCTTGGATGGGACAGGGTACGAGACCCAGTACTTC. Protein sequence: CASSLDGTGYETQYF.

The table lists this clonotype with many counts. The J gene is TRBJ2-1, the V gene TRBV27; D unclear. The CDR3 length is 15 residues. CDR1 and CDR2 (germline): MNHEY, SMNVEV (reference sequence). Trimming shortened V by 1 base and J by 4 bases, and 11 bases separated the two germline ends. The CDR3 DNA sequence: TGTGCCAGCAGTTTATGGGCAGGACCTTACAATGAGCAGTTCTTC. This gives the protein CASSLWAGPYNEQFF.

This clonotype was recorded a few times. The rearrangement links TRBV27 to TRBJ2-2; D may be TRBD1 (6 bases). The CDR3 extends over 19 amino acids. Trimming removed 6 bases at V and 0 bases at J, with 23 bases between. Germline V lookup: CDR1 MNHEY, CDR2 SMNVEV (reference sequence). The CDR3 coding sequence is TGTGCCAGCAGCGTCTACCTAGGGACACCTGGGCCGAACACCGGGGAGCTGTTTTTT. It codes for CASSVYLGTPGPNTGELFF.